Listed below are T cell receptor beta chains from one sample, sequenced in a study of CD8 T cells in Susac syndrome. TCRdb ran MiXCR on the immunoSEQ multiplex PCR reads and lists one entry per CDR3 protein. The table has about 120,000 distinct CDR3 sequences, about 93% seen once. The source material was CD4+ T cells from PBMCs. The receptors were gathered from a human donor in good health. The CDR3 runs from the conserved cysteine through the conserved F or W. D genes are given only for firm matches. Where a row states a size, it is once, few, many or the class of an expanded clone; other rows omit it.

>TRBV19|-|TRBJ2-1|-
CAKSGLTYNEQFF
TGTGCCAAATCCGGACTCACCTACAATGAGCAGTTCTTC
>TRBV29-1|-|TRBJ2-1|TRBD2
CSVDGGSREQFF
TGCAGCGTGGACGGGGGGTCTCGTGAGCAGTTCTTC
>TRBV20-1|-|TRBJ2-7|TRBD1
CSARGETGGYEQYF
TGCAGTGCTAGAGGCGAGACAGGGGGCTACGAGCAGTACTTC
>TRBV7-2|-|TRBJ2-5|TRBD2
CASSFGTSGISYF
TGTGCCAGCAGCTTCGGGACTAGCGGGATCTCGTACTTC
>TRBV4-1|-|TRBJ2-7|-
CASSQEGGGAREQYF
TGCGCCAGCAGCCAAGAAGGGGGAGGGGCGAGAGAGCAGTACTTC
>TRBV20-1|-|TRBJ2-1|-
CSVGDSNEQFF
TGCAGTGTAGGGGACTCCAATGAGCAGTTCTTC
>TRBV7-2|-|TRBJ2-1|-
CASSLSRTPNEQFF
TGTGCCAGCAGCTTAAGTAGGACTCCCAATGAGCAGTTCTTC
>TRBV20-1|-|TRBJ2-5|-
CSARLGTETQYF
TGCAGTGCTAGGCTGGGAACGGAGACCCAGTACTTC
>TRBV20-1|-|TRBJ2-2|-
CSARKGLGNTGELFF
TGCAGTGCTAGAAAGGGGCTGGGAAACACCGGGGAGCTGTTTTTT
>TRBV3-1|-|TRBJ1-6|-
CASSQSRDSPLHF
TGTGCCAGCAGCCAATCCCGGGACTCACCCCTCCACTTT
>TRBV9|-|TRBJ1-1|-
CASSGKTNTEAFF
TGTGCCAGCAGCGGGAAGACGAACACTGAAGCTTTCTTT
>TRBV5-1|-|TRBJ2-3|TRBD2
CASSPGLAGAFPTDTQYF
TGCGCCAGCAGCCCAGGACTAGCGGGGGCATTTCCCACAGATACGCAGTATTTT
>TRBV9|-|TRBJ2-3|-
CAGSMASTDTQYF
TGTGCCGGGTCAATGGCGAGCACAGATACGCAGTATTTT
>TRBV7-2|-|TRBJ1-1|-
CASSLFKQWSEAFF
TGTGCCAGCAGCTTATTCAAGCAGTGGTCCGAAGCTTTCTTT
>TRBV5-6|-|TRBJ1-5|-
CASSLQGQPQHF
TGTGCCAGCAGCTTGCAAGGTCAGCCCCAGCATTTT
>TRBV12-3/TRBV12-4|-|TRBJ1-1|-
CASSLAGAHIYTEAFF
TGTGCCAGCAGTTTGGCGGGTGCGCATATATACACTGAAGCTTTCTTT
>TRBV29-1|-|TRBJ1-2|-
CSVHNRRSGGYTF
TGCAGCGTCCACAATAGGAGGTCGGGAGGCTACACCTTC
>TRBV12-3/TRBV12-4|-|TRBJ2-1|-
CASSLSPSSYNEQFF
TGTGCCAGCAGTTTATCTCCGAGCTCCTACAATGAGCAGTTCTTC
>TRBV5-1|once|TRBJ1-3|TRBD1
CASSLEGALSGNTIYF
TGCGCCAGCAGCTTGGAGGGGGCGCTCTCTGGAAACACCATATATTTT
>TRBV7-9|-|TRBJ2-5|-
CASTRQGISEVAHGETQYF
TGTGCCAGCACCCGCCAGGGAATAAGCGAAGTAGCCCATGGAGAGACCCAGTACTTC
>TRBV12-3/TRBV12-4|-|TRBJ1-2|-
CASSSPRDLLGRGYTF
TGTGCCAGCAGTTCCCCGCGGGACCTCTTGGGCAGGGGCTACACCTTC
>TRBV6-1|-|TRBJ2-1|-
CASSVKNSPDNEQFF
TGTGCCAGCAGTGTTAAGAACAGTCCAGACAATGAGCAGTTCTTC
>TRBV3-1|-|TRBJ2-7|-
CASSQRRTGSSYEQYF
TGTGCCAGCAGCCAACGGAGGACGGGGAGCTCCTACGAGCAGTACTTC
>TRBV6-1|-|TRBJ1-5|TRBD1
CASSPGVGQGLSSNQPQHF
TGTGCCAGCAGTCCGGGGGTTGGACAGGGCCTTTCTAGCAATCAGCCCCAGCATTTT
>TRBV5-1|-|TRBJ2-1|TRBD2
CASSSGLAVYNEQFF
TGCGCCAGCAGCTCGGGACTAGCGGTCTACAATGAGCAGTTCTTC
>TRBV20-1|-|TRBJ1-2|-
CSAPQYGGRGYTF
TGCAGTGCCCCGCAATATGGGGGTAGGGGCTACACCTTC
>TRBV15|-|TRBJ1-1|-
CATSELPRNTEAFF
TGTGCCACCAGCGAACTACCGCGAAACACTGAAGCTTTCTTT
>TRBV2|once|TRBJ2-5|TRBD2
CASSEAASGVETQYF
TGTGCCAGCAGTGAAGCGGCTAGCGGGGTAGAGACCCAGTACTTC
>TRBV29-1|-|TRBJ1-2|-
CSVVQGTYGYTF
TGCAGCGTTGTTCAGGGAACTTATGGCTACACCTTC
>TRBV19|-|TRBJ1-4|-
CATKIGQATNEKLFF
TGTGCCACCAAAATCGGGCAGGCAACTAATGAAAAACTGTTTTTT